The source of this TCR beta chain is a study of blood T cell repertoires in COVID-19. Looking at the study overall: T cells, B-cell-depleted T cells, or PBMCs supplied cDNA or gDNA.

The CDR3 contains 16 residues. Germline CDR1 LGHDT, CDR2 YNNKEL (reference sequence). Between the trimmed V and J ends, which lost 4 bases and 7 bases, there was a span of 20 bases. Assay used: immunoSEQ multiplex PCR; TCRdb lists only in-frame clones, some missing. Of hundreds of thousands of clones in the sample, roughly 87% are singletons; the top ten hold roughly 3%. Sequences were obtained from PBMCs or T cells enriched from blood (not recorded which). The rearrangement uses TRBV3-1 (or the pseudogene TRBV3-2) and TRBJ2-1, with a tentative D call TRBD2 (6 bases). This receptor was obtained from a woman under 40 who had recovered from COVID-19. CDR3 bases: TGTGCCAGCAGCCTAATACTCGGGACTTATCGAAATGAGCAGTTCTTC. Its protein product is CASSLILGTYRNEQFF.